This is a list of T cell receptor beta chains from one sample in a study of control samples from healthy donors and cancer patients. Method: immunoSEQ multiplex PCR; TCRdb's copy keeps in-frame clones and lacks some. The sample yields about 150,000 clones, more than 85% seen once. Sequences were obtained from blood. Source of these receptors: a man between 18 and 35 years old in good health. Each CDR3 is given with its conserved first and last residue. Each record gives: V gene, clone size, J gene, CDR3 protein. Clone size is stated in some rows and not others, as once, few, many or a class when expanded.

TRBV28	NA	TRBJ2-3	CASSLPAGGTDTQYF
TRBV9	NA	TRBJ1-4	CASSAGGGKNEKLFF
TRBV7-9	once	TRBJ2-1	CASSPLVALNEQFF
TRBV7-2	NA	TRBJ2-3	CASSLKGGGASTDTQYF
TRBV7-8	NA	TRBJ2-2	CASSLWEGMNTGELFF
TRBV30	NA	TRBJ1-6	CAMSGGRDSPLHF
TRBV5-1	NA	TRBJ2-1	CASSLDPTIIQFF
TRBV5-1	NA	TRBJ2-3	CASSLAGRVRTDTQYF
TRBV28	NA	TRBJ1-2	CASSYQPGGRYGYTF
TRBV7-2	once	TRBJ1-1	CASSFDRVPEAFF
TRBV6-1	NA	TRBJ1-2	CASSEAHWSNYGYTF
TRBV7-9	NA	TRBJ2-1	CASSPQGGAYDEQFF
TRBV6-5	NA	TRBJ2-7	CASRRVGSYEQYF
TRBV28	NA	TRBJ2-7	CASSSLAPRDRKHYEQYF
TRBV4-2	NA	TRBJ2-7	CASSQGWAENYEQYF
TRBV2	NA	TRBJ1-1	CASRDRANTEAFF
TRBV9	NA	TRBJ2-7	CASSVSAAGPYEQYF
TRBV11-2	once	TRBJ1-2	CASSLYMTNYGYTF
TRBV27	NA	TRBJ2-7	CASSRDLRYEQYF
TRBV3-1/TRBV3-2	NA	TRBJ1-4	CASSQVRGAGEKLFF
TRBV27	NA	TRBJ1-1	CASSLGGVMVNTEAFF
TRBV9	NA	TRBJ2-4	CASSEPTKNIQYF
TRBV5-1	NA	TRBJ1-1	CASSFEGSTEAFF
TRBV4-3	NA	TRBJ1-1	CASSLHRGGTEAFF
TRBV27	NA	TRBJ2-3	CASSTHAAASTDTQYF
TRBV3-1/TRBV3-2	NA	TRBJ2-7	CASSQGGGNYEQYF
TRBV11-3	NA	TRBJ2-1	CASSSSASSYNEQFF
TRBV7-9	NA	TRBJ2-3	CASSHQSGGRNTDTQYF
TRBV4-1	once	TRBJ1-5	CASSQEVYSDANQPQHF
TRBV7-9	NA	TRBJ2-1	CASSPTITYNEQFF
TRBV19	NA	TRBJ2-5	CASSIEFRLASQETQYF
TRBV9	NA	TRBJ2-3	CASMSTGGYTDTQYF
TRBV6-5	NA	TRBJ2-7	CASSLNQGNGYEQYF
TRBV30	NA	TRBJ1-3	CAWFRIPVSGNTIYF
TRBV9	NA	TRBJ1-2	CASSHKSGENYGYTF
TRBV6-5	NA	TRBJ1-5	CASNNVGQPQHF
TRBV27	NA	TRBJ2-7	CASSFRTGTAEQYF
TRBV3-1/TRBV3-2	NA	TRBJ2-5	CASSHGGETETQYF
TRBV27	NA	TRBJ1-1	CASRERPGWTGNFMNTEAFF
TRBV6-5	NA	TRBJ2-7	CASRAWTGGEEQYF
TRBV10-2	NA	TRBJ1-1	CASSESTQGTEAFF
TRBV5-1	NA	TRBJ1-3	CASSLGLRLAGNTIYF
TRBV29-1	NA	TRBJ1-5	CSVGTGVGNQPQHF
TRBV5-8	NA	TRBJ2-2	CARARANTGELFF
TRBV9	NA	TRBJ2-5	CASSATGTEWETQYF